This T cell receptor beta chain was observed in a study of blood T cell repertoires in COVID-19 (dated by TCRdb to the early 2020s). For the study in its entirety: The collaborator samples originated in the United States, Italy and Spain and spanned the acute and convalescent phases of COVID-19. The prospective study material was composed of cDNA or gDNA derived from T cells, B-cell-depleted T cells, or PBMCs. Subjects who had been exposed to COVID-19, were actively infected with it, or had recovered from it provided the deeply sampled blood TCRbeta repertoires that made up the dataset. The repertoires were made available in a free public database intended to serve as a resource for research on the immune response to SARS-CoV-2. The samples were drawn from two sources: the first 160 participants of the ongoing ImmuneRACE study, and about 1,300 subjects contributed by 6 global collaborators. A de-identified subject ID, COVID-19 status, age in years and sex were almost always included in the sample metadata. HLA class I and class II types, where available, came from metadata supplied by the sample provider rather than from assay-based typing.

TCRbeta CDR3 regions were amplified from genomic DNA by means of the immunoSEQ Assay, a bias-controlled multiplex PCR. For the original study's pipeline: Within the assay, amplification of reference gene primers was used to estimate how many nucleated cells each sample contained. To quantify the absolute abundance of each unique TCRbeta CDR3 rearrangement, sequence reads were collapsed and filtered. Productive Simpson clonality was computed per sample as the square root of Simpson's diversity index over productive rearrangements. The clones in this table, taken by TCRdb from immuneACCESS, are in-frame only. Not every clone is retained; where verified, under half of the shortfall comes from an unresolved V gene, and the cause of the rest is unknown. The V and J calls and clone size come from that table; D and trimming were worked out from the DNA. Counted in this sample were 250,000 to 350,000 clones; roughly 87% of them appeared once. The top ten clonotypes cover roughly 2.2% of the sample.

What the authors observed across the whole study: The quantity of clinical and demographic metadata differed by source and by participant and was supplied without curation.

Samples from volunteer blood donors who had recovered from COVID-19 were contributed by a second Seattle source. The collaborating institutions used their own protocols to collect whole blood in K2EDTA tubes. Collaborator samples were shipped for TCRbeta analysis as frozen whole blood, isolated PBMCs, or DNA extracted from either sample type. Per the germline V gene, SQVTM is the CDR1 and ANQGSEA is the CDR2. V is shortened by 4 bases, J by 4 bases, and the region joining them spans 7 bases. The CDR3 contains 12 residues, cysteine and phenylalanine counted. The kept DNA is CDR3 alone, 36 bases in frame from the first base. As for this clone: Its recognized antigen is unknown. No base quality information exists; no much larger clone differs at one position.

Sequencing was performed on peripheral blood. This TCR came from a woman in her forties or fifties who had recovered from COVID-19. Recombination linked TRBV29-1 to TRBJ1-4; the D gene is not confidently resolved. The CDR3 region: CSVVLDNEKLFF. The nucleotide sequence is TGCAGCGTTGTCCTAGATAATGAAAAACTGTTTTTT.